This TCR beta chain was documented in a study of cytomegalovirus exposure and HLA in healthy donors (TCRdb year 2017). Regarding the study in general: In an earlier analysis of 450 to 750 of the donors, about 270 Gb of sequence data and some 120 million unique TCR beta sequences from 150 million to 200 million T cells were reported. An early release that covered several hundred HLA-typed donors contained approximately 300 gigabases of sequencing data and some 87 million unique TCR sequences. Among the roughly 400 genotyped donors, 75% to 90% belonged to the genetic ancestry cluster associated with self-reported Caucasian donors. The study aimed to test whether cataloging public T cell receptors could reveal signatures of past pathogen exposure. Using immunosequencing, the study profiled T cell repertoires from roughly 650 subjects and related those repertoires to cytomegalovirus serostatus. A separate validation cohort of roughly 130 different subjects was used in addition to the roughly 670-subject first cohort. To predict cytomegalovirus infection status, the study combined high-throughput TCR immunosequencing, statistical association of individual TCRs with disease status, and machine learning. A later analysis re-analyzed previously published TCR beta repertoires from 666 donors and added high-resolution HLA genotyping to study TCR occurrence patterns. The later analysis used no new phenotypic data to find candidate immune exposures, relying instead on TCR beta sequences and their occurrence across donors. To decide whether each TCR beta V gene segment behaved as functional or pseudogenic, an earlier analysis of some 580 of the donors relied on high-throughput TCR beta sequencing. Alongside the repertoire data, information on donor age, sex, ethnicity and CMV serostatus was compiled. In a later genetic analysis, genome-wide SNP genotypes for about three fifths of the 666 donors were used, and that subset was treated as a discovery cohort. Every discovery cohort repertoire had been produced on one sequencing platform. HLA typing included class I and class II loci at four-digit resolution. Typing coverage differed by locus: A, B, C, DRB1 and DQB1 were typed in roughly 629-640 donors, DQA1 in approximately 520, DPA1 in some 570, and DPB1 in around 440. Four or five DR-DQ haplotypes were handled as single units for association and clustering, since linkage in the cohort was strong. Among around 400 genotyped donors of the cohort, an average of around 250,000 unique TCR beta nucleotide sequences was sequenced per donor, of which 15% to 20% were non-productive.

The library was built by means of the immunoSEQ multiplex PCR assay. For the multiplex PCR, a mixture combining 60 forward primers for TCR Vbeta segments and 13 reverse primers for TCR Jbeta segments was used. The CDR3 region of rearranged TCR beta genes was amplified from genomic DNA by a multiplex PCR assay. The amplified TCR beta libraries were sequenced on the Illumina HiSeq System as 87-base-pair reads. The paper's data handling went like this. In a later analysis, some 80 million unique TCR beta chains were counted across the 666 repertoires, and roughly 11 million of these chains were shared by at least two donors. Raw reads were error-corrected and collapsed into unique sequences by a nearest-neighbor algorithm in which closely related sequences were merged to remove PCR and sequencing errors. Alignment of CDR3 sequences to IMGT reference sequences was used to assign V, D and J gene segments. Each retained sequence needed at least a six-nucleotide match to both a V gene segment and a J gene segment. A rearrangement was called productive if the CDR3 had no stop codons and remained in frame with V and J, and every other rearrangement was called non-productive. CDR3 was defined by IMGT convention, running from the second conserved V-encoded cysteine to the conserved J-encoded phenylalanine. The earlier analysis of more than 450 of the donors excluded sequences that lacked an unambiguous match to a single V gene segment. An earlier analysis of 587 of the donors classified V segments as functional when productive rearrangements were above 56.7% and as segregating when the standard deviation between donors was above 5%. A statistical classification framework was built for diagnosing cytomegalovirus status from the catalog of TCR beta chain sequences. A later analysis assigned V and J genes by comparing TCR nucleotide sequences with IMGT/GENE-DB human TR gene sequences. Using the TCRdist pipeline, a later analysis assigned CDR3 sequences along with most-parsimonious VDJ recombination scenarios. In a later analysis, every TCR beta chain was defined by the combination of its CDR3 amino acid sequence and its V-gene family, and reads without a unique V-gene family were dropped. In a later analysis, nearly 600 highly shared, low-generation-probability nucleotide sequences were removed to address suspected cross-contamination and a sequencing artifact. For each public chain, a later analysis derived a clonal expansion index from normalized ranks of inferred template counts within each repertoire. In a later analysis, generation probabilities were computed with a VDJ recombination model fitted to out-of-frame rearrangements, and the resulting probabilities were checked against IGoR. A later analysis scored TCR-TCR, TCR-HLA and TCR-CMV co-occurrence with hypergeometric tests, applying a repertoire-size bias correction to TCR pairs. A later analysis estimated false discovery rates by permuting HLA or CMV assignments 20 times. In a later analysis, co-occurring TCRs were grouped with DBSCAN, and TCRdist sequence similarity was added when clustering was performed within HLA-allele-positive subsets. For co-occurrence clustering, repertoires with fewer than 30,000 or more than 120,000 public chains were excluded, along with a handful of repertoires with anomalous nucleotide sharing. Entries here come from immuneACCESS through TCRdb and include only in-frame sequences with V and J called. Some clones fail to appear in such tables; in the studies checked, an unresolved V gene covers under half of the shortfall, and the cause of the remainder is unknown. V and J calls and clone size are copied from that table; D and trimming were computed from the DNA. The table for this sample lists about 230,000 clones; 77% of them were counted only once. In total, the top ten clones hold around 2.9% of the sample.

In total, more than 500 healthy bone marrow donors made up the cohort. At the time of sampling, every cohort member was nominally healthy, though immune exposures that went unrecorded were likely present. The donor tested CMV seropositive and was one of the 289 seropositive cohort members. A peripheral blood sample was provided by each donor, and peripheral blood mononuclear cells were used for TCR beta sequencing. Genomic DNA was extracted from the blood cell samples with the Qiagen DNeasy Blood Extraction Kit. Here is what the overall study found, with its caveats: In a later genetic analysis, fewer N-insertions in productive TCRs were reported among donors in an Asian-associated ancestry cluster than the roughly 640-donor mean. Strong co-occurrence of HLA alleles, especially DR and DQ, made assigning TCR associations to individual alleles difficult. A further reported finding was that TCR beta sequences accurately predicted the HLA-A and HLA-B alleles for most subjects in the first cohort. A total of some 180 TCR beta chains were listed by the study as associated with cytomegalovirus. In a later analysis, about 17,000 TCR beta sequences were associated with specific HLA alleles at a false discovery rate of 0.05. A few of the identified cytomegalovirus-associated TCR beta chains were confirmed in vitro to be specific for cytomegalovirus antigens. The 87-base-pair reads could not distinguish some IMGT-functional V segments, including TRBV6-2 and TRBV6-3, so those segments were excluded. Because counts were too low, some 17 rarely observed V segments, including chromosome 9 orphons, were excluded from the earlier analysis of several hundred of the donors. An earlier analysis of some 590 of the donors showed that most TCR beta V segments appeared in productive rearrangements either about 90% or about 30% of the time, which broadly matched IMGT annotations. Because some donors lacked HLA typing at each locus, the association tests relied only on the typed subset. A group of highly shared sequence variants was considered likely to be a technical artifact of the sequencing pipeline. In a later analysis, several top co-occurrence clusters were reported to appear linked to parvovirus B19, influenza, CMV and Epstein-Barr virus. In a later genetic analysis, a missense DCLRE1C variant was associated with V-gene and J-gene trimming of TCR beta chains, and the association was replicated in an independent cohort. In a later analysis, TCR association rates were found to vary across HLA loci, with the most associated TCRs seen for DRB1 alleles and the fewest for HLA-C alleles. According to a later analysis, most CMV-associated TCR beta chains appeared to be HLA-restricted, and the HLA associations seemed to be driven largely by CMV exposure. Only TCR beta chains were sequenced in this cohort, and the absence of alpha or paired-chain data limited detectable features. The only immune exposure information available for the cohort was CMV serostatus. Roughly uniform sequencing depth across donors was assumed in presence/absence analyses, although this assumption may not hold. Most TCR sequences were observed very rarely across donors, whereas some public TCRs were present in many individuals. The classifier was reported to diagnose cytomegalovirus status with high specificity and sensitivity in both the original cohort and the validation cohort. A later analysis found that HLA-associated TCR beta chains were more clonally expanded and had lower generation probabilities than equally common non-associated chains. Linkage disequilibrium might explain the correlated functional status among segregating V segments, but an unknown experimental factor could not be excluded. It was suggested by the authors that the approach could potentially be generalized to other disease states and immunological phenotypes.

Regarding this clone: Its antigen has not been determined. One base away there is no much larger clone; base qualities are not given.

CDR3 length: 16 amino acids, cysteine to phenylalanine. The only DNA kept is the CDR3, 48 bases in frame from the first base. The V end loses 2 bases and the J end loses 0 bases, and a stretch of 11 bases separates them. CDR1 and CDR2 were assigned from the germline V gene as MNHEY and SVGAGI. Sequences were obtained from PBMCs. Rearrangement joined TRBV6-5 to TRBJ1-3, with an unclear D gene assignment. This clonotype was obtained from a woman aged 60-70 years in good health and CMV-seropositive. The nucleotides are TGTGCCAGCAGTTACGGGGTAGGGAGCTCTGGAAACACCATATATTTT. This is translated as CASSYGVGSSGNTIYF.